The T cell receptor beta chain described here comes from a study of graft-versus-host responses after intestinal transplantation. Remarks on this clone: Its target is unknown.

The CDR3 sequence is 16 residues long. Trimming stripped 0 bases from V and 3 bases from J, with 14 bases between. Germline lookup yields CDR1 KGHSH and CDR2 LQKENI. Some clones are missing from TCRdb's copy, which holds only in-frame ones; the method was immunoSEQ multiplex PCR. The sample holds more than 100,000 clones; approximately 95% are singletons and the top ten take over 2.5%. Points from the study as a whole: GvH clones were found in recipient marrow; some appeared first in ileum or blood.

The chain recombines TRBV18 with TRBJ1-1; tentatively, D is TRBD1 (6 bases). This sequence was found in a human donor who received an intestinal transplant. Sequencing used unstimulated CD8+ T cells sorted from spleen or lymph node cells, obtained before intestinal transplant. CDR3 in amino acids: CASSPPGPGVDTEAFF. CDR3 in DNA: TGTGCCAGCTCACCACCGGGCCCAGGGGTGGACACTGAAGCTTTCTTT.